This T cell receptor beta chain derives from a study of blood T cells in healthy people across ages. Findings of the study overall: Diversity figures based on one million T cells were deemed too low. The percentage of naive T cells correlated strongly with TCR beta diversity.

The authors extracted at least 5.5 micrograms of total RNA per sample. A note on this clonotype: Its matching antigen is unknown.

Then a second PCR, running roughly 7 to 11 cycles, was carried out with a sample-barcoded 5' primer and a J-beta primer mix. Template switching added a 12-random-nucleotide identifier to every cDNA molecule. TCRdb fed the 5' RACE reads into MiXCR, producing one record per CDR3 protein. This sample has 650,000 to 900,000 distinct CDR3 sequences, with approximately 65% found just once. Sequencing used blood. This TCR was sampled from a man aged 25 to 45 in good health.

The CDR3 is CASSWDNYNSPLHF. The CDR3 nucleotides read TGTGCCAGCAGTTGGGACAATTATAATTCACCCCTCCACTTT. This sequence joins TRBV12-3 or TRBV12-4 and TRBJ1-6; D is possibly TRBD1 (6 bases). The V end was cut by 4 bases, the J end by 4 bases, with 8 bases between. CDR3 length: 14 residues.